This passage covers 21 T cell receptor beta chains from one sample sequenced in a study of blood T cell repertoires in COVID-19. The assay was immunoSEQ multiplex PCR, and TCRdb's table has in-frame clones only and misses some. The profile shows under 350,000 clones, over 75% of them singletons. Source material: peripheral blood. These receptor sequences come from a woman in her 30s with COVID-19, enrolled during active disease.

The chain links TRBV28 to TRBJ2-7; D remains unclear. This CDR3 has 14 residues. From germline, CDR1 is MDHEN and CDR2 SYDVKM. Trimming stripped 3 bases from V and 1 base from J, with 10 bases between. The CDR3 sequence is CASSFFGGSYEQYF. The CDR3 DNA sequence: TGTGCCAGCAGTTTCTTTGGCGGTTCCTACGAGCAGTACTTC.

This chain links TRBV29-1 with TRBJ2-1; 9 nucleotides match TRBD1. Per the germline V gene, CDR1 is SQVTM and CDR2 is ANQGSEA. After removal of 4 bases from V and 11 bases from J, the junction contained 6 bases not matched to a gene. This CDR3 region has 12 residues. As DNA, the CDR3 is TGCAGCGTTGGGACAGGGGAATCTAAGCAGTTCTTC. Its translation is CSVGTGESKQFF.

The CDR3 region has the DNA TGTGCCAGCAGCTTAGGGCTAGCCCTTATAAACACCGGGGAGCTGTTTTTT. This codes for CASSLGLALINTGELFF. The V gene is TRBV7-8, the J gene TRBJ2-2, with D possibly being TRBD2 (5 bases). V was pared by 1 base and J by 2 bases, with 14 bases between. The CDR3 has 17 amino acids. The germline V gene encodes CDR1 SGHVS and CDR2 FQNEAQ.

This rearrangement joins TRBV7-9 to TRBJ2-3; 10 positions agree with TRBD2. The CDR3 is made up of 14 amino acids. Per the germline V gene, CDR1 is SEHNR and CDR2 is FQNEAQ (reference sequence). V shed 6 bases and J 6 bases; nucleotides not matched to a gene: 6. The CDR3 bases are TGTGCCAGCAGGGCTAGCGGGAGTATGGATACGCAGTATTTT. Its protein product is CASRASGSMDTQYF.

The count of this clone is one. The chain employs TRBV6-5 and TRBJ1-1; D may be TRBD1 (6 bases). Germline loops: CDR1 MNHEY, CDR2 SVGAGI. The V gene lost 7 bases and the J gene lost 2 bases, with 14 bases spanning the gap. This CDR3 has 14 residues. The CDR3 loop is CASTQGTPNTEAFF. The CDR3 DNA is TGTGCCAGCACCCAAGGGACACCAAACACTGAAGCTTTCTTT.

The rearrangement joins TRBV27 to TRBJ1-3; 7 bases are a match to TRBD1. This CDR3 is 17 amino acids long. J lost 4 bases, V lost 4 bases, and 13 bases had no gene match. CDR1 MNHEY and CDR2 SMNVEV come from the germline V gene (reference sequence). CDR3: CASSSYRAGGIGNTIYF. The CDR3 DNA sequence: TGTGCCAGCAGTTCCTACAGGGCAGGGGGTATAGGAAACACCATATATTTT.

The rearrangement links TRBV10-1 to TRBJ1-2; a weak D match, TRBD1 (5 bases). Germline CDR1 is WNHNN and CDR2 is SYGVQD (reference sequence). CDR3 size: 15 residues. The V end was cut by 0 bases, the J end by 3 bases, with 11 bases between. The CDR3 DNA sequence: TGCGCCAGCAGTGAGTCGGAGGGGCCCCACTATGGCTACACCTTC. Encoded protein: CASSESEGPHYGYTF.

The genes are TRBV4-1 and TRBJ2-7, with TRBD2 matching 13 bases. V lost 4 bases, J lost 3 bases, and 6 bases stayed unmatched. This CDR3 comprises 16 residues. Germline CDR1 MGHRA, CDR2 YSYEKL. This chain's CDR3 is CASSPALAGGGYEQYF. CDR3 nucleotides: TGCGCCAGCAGCCCTGCACTAGCGGGAGGGGGCTACGAGCAGTACTTC.

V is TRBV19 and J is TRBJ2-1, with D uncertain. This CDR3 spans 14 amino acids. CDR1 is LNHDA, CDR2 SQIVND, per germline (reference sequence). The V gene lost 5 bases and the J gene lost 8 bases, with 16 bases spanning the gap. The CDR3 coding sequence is TGTGCCAGTAGTGCCATTGGTGAGGCGTATGAGCAGTTCTTC. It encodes CASSAIGEAYEQFF.

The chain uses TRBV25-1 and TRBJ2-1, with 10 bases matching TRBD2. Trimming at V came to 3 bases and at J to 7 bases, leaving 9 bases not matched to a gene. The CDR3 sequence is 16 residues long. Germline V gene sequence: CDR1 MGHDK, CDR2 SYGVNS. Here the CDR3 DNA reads TGTGCCAGCAGTGATGTTGTCGGACTAGCGGTTAATGAGCAGTTCTTC. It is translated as CASSDVVGLAVNEQFF.

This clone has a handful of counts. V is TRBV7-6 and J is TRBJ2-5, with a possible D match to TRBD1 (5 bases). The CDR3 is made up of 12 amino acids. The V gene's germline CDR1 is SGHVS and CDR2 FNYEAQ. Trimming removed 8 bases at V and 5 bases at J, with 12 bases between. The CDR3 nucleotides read TGTGCCAGCGGACACCTCAGGGAGACCCAGTACTTC. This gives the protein CASGHLRETQYF.

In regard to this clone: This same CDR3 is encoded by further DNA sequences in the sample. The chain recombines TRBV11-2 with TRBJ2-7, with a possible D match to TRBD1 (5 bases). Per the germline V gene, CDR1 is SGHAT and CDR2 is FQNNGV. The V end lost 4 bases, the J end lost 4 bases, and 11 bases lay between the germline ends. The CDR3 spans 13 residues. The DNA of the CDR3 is TGTGCCAGCAGCTCCAAGACAGATTACGAGCAGTACTTC. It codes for CASSSKTDYEQYF.

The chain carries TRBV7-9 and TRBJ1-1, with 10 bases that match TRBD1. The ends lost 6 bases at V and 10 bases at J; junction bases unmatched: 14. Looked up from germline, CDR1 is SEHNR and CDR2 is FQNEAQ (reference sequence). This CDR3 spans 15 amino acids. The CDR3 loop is CASRNADRGLVGAFF. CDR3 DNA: TGTGCCAGCAGGAACGCCGACAGGGGGCTTGTTGGAGCTTTCTTT.

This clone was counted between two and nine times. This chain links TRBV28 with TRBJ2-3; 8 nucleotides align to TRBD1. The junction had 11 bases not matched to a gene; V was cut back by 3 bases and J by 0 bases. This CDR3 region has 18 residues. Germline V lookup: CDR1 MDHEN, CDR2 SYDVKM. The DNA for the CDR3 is TGTGCCAGCAGTTTTGGGGGACAGGTGACCCCTAGCACAGATACGCAGTATTTT. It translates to CASSFGGQVTPSTDTQYF.

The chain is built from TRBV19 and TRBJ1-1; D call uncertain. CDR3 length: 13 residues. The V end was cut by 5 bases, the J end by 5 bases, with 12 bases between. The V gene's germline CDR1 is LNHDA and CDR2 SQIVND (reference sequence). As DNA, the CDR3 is TGTGCCAGTAGTTACAGCGGCAGGACTGAAGCTTTCTTT. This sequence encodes CASSYSGRTEAFF. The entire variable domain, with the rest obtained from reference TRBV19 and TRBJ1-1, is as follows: DGGITQSPKYLFRKEGQNVTLSCEQNLNHDAMYWYRQDPGQGLRLIYYSQIVNDFQKGDIAEGYSVSREKKESFPLTVTSAQKNPTAFYLCASSYSGRTEAFFGQGTRLTVV.

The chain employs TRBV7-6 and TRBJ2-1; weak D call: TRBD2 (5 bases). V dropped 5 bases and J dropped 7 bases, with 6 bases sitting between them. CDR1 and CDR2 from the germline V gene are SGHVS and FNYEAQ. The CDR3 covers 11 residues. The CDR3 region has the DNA TGTGCCAGCAGCACGGGGAATGAGCAGTTCTTC. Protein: CASSTGNEQFF.

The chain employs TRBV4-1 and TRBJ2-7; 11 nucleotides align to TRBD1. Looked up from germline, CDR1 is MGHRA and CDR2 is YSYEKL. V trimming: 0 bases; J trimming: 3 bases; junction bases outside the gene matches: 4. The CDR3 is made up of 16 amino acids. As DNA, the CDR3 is TGCGCCAGCAGCCAAGAACGGACAGGGGGCCGCTACGAGCAGTACTTC. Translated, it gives CASSQERTGGRYEQYF.

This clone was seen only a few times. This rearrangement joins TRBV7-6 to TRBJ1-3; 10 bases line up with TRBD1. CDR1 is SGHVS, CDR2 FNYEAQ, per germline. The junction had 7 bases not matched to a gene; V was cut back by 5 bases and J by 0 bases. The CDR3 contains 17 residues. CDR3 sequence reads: CASSLGGQGSSGNTIYF. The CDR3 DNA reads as TGTGCCAGCAGCCTAGGGGGACAGGGGAGCTCTGGAAACACCATATATTTT. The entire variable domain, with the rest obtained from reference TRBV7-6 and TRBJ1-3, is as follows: GAGVSQSPRYKVTKRGQDVALRCDPISGHVSLYWYRQALGQGPEFLTYFNYEAQQDKSGLPNDRFSAERPEGSISTLTIQRTEQRDSAMYRCASSLGGQGSSGNTIYFGEGSWLTVV.

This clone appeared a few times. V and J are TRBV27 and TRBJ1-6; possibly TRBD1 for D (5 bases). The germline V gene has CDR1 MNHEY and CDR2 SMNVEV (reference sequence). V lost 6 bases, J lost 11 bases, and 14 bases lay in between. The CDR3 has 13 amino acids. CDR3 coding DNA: TGTGCCAGCAGCCCGGGGGTAAGGCCACCCCTCCACTTT. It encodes CASSPGVRPPLHF.

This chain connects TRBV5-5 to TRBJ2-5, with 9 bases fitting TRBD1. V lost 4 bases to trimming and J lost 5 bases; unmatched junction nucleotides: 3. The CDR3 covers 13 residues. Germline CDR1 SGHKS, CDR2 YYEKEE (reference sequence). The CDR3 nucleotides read TGTGCCAGCAGCATCGGACAGGGGGAGACCCAGTACTTC. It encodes CASSIGQGETQYF.

The CDR3 coding sequence is TGTGCCAGCAGCCCGTCAGGGGGCACCACAGATACGCAGTATTTT. It is translated as CASSPSGGTTDTQYF. This chain connects TRBV5-4 to TRBJ2-3; 8 bases map to TRBD1. Germline CDR1 and CDR2: SGHNT and YYREEE (reference sequence). The J segment lost 2 bases and the V segment lost 4 bases, leaving 6 bases of the junction unmatched. This CDR3 region has 15 residues. Filled out from reference TRBV5-4 and TRBJ2-3, the complete variable domain reads ETGVTQSPTHLIKTRGQQVTLRCSSQSGHNTVSWYQQALGQGPQFIFQYYREEENGRGNFPPRFSGLQFPNYSSELNVNALELDDSALYLCASSPSGGTTDTQYFGPGTRLTVL.